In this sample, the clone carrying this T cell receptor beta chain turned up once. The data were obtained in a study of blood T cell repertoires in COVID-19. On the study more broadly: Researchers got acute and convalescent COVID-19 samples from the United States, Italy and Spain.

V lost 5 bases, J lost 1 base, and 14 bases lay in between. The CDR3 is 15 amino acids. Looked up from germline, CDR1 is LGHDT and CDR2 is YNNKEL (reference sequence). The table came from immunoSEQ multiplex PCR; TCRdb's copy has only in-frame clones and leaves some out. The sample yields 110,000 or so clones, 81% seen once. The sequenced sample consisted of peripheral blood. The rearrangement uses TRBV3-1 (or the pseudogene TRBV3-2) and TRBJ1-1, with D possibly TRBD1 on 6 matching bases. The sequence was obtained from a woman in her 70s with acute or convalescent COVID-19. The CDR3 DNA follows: TGTGCCAGCAGCTTTCAGGGAGGGGGGAACACTGAAGCTTTCTTT. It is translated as CASSFQGGGNTEAFF.